The following is a T cell receptor beta chain sequence with its context. Participants came from about two dozen US areas, aged about 18 to 90 years. Participants had their cohort set by participant-reported clinical history. The entry originates in a study of blood T cell repertoires in COVID-19. On the study more broadly: The United States, Italy and Spain provided the acute and convalescent COVID-19 samples. Nucleic acid was either cDNA or gDNA, and it came from T cells, B-cell-depleted T cells, or PBMCs.

The CDR3 totals 15 residues. The V and J ends lost 7 bases and 2 bases respectively, with 15 bases between them. The germline gives CDR1 LNHDA, CDR2 SQIVND (reference sequence). Measured with immunoSEQ multiplex PCR; TCRdb has only the in-frame clones, and not every one. The table records 400,000 to 550,000 clones, nearly 90% of them present only once. The V and J genes are TRBV19 and TRBJ1-3, with D unclear. The sample consisted of PBMCs or T cells enriched from blood (not recorded which). This receptor was identified in a woman younger than 35 with acute COVID-19. Here the CDR3 DNA reads TGTGCCAGTAACGGGCGAGGCGGGGCTGGAAACACCATATATTTT. The encoded protein is CASNGRGGAGNTIYF.